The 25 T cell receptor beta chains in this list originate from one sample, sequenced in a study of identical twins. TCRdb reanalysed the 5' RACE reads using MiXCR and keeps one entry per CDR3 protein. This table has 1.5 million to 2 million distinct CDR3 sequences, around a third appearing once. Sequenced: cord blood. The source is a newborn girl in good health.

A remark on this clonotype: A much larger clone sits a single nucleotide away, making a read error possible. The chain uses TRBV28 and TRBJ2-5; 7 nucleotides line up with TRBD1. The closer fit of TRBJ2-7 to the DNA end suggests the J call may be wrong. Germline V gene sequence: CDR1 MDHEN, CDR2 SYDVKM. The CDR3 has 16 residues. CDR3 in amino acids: CACSSWGSGQINEQYF. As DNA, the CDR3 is TGTGCCTGCAGTTCGTGGGGATCGGGACAGATCAACGAGCAGTACTTC.

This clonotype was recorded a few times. This CDR3 reads CASSGVPTPGLYTDTQYF. Here the CDR3 DNA reads TGTGCCAGCAGTGGGGTCCCGACACCGGGCCTATACACAGATACGCAGTATTTT. This rearrangement joins TRBV25-1 to TRBJ2-3; D not certain. The CDR3 runs 18 residues. Trimming took 4 bases from V and 2 from J, leaving 22 bases between them. From germline, CDR1 is MGHDK and CDR2 SYGVNS. Drawing the rest from reference TRBV25-1 and TRBJ2-3, the complete variable domain is EADIYQTPRYLVIGTGKKITLECSQTMGHDKMYWYQQDPGMELHLIHYSYGVNSTEKGDLSSESTVSRIRTEHFPLTLESARPSHTSQYLCASSGVPTPGLYTDTQYFGPGTRLTVL.

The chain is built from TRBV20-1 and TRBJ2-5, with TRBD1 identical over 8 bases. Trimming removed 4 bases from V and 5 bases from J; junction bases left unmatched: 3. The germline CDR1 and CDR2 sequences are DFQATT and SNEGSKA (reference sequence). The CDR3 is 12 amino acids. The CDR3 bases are TGCAGTGCTATCAGGGGGCGGGAGACCCAGTACTTC. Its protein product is CSAIRGRETQYF.

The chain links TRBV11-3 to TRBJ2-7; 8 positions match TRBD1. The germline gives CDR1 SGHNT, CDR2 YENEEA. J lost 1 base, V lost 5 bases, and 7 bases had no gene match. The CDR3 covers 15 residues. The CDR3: CASSPTHRGSYEQYF. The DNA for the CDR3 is TGTGCCAGCAGCCCTACCCACAGGGGGTCCTACGAGCAGTACTTC. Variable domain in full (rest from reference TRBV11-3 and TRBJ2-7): EAGVVQSPRYKIIEKKQPVAFWCNPISGHNTLYWYLQNLGQGPELLIRYENEEAVDDSQLPKDRFSAERLKGVDSTLKIQPAELGDSAVYLCASSPTHRGSYEQYFGPGTRLTVT.

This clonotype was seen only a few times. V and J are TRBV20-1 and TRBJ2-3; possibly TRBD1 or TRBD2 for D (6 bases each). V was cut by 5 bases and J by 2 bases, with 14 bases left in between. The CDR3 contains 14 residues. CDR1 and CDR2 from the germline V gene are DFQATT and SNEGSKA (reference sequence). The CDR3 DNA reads TGCAGTGCTCGCCACGGGGGCCTCACAGATACGCAGTATTTT. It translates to CSARHGGLTDTQYF.

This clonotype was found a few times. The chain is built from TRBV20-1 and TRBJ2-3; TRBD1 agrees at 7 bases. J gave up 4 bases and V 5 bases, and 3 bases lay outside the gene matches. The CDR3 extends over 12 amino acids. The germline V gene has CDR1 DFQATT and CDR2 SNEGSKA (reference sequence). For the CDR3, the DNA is TGCAGTGCTCACAGGGGAGCAGATACGCAGTATTTT. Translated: CSAHRGADTQYF.

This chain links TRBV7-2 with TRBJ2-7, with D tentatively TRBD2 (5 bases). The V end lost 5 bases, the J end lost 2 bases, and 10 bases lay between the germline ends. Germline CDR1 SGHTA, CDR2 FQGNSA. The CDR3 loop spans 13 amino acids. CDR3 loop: CASSARGPYEQYF. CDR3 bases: TGTGCCAGCAGCGCTAGAGGGCCCTACGAGCAGTACTTC.

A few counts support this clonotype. The CDR3 coding sequence is TGTGCCAGCAGTTACCTTACAGGGGATAACATTCAGTACTTC. Translated: CASSYLTGDNIQYF. The gene calls are TRBV6-6 and TRBJ2-4; TRBD1 agrees at 7 bases. CDR1 MNHNY and CDR2 SVGAGI come from the germline V gene (reference sequence). The V segment lost 2 bases and the J segment 7 bases; nucleotides outside the gene matches: 5. The length of the CDR3 is 14 residues.

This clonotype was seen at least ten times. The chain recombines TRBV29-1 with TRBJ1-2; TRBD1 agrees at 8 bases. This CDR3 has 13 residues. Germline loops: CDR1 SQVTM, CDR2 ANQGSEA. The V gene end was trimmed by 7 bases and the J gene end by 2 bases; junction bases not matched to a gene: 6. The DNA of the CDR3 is TGCAGCGCCGAGACAGGGGAAAACTATGGCTACACCTTC. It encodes CSAETGENYGYTF.

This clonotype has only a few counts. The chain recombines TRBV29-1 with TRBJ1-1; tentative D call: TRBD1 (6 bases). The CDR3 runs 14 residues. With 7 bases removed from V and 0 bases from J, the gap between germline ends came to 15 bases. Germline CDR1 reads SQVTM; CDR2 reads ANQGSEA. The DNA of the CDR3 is TGCAGCGGGAGGACAGTCCCCATGAACACTGAAGCTTTCTTT. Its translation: CSGRTVPMNTEAFF.

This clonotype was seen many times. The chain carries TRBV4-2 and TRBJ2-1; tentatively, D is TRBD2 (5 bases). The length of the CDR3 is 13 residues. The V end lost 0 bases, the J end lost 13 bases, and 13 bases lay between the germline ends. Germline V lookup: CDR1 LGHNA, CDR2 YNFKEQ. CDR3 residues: CASSQDPVGEQFF. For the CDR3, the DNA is TGTGCCAGCAGCCAAGATCCAGTCGGGGAACAGTTCTTC.

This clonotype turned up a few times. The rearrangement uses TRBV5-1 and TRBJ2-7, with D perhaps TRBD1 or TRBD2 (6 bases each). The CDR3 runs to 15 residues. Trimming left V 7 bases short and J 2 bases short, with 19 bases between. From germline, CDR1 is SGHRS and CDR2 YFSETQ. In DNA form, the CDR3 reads TGCGCCAGCGGGGTTAATGGGGGGCCACCCTACGAGCAGTACTTC. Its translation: CASGVNGGPPYEQYF.

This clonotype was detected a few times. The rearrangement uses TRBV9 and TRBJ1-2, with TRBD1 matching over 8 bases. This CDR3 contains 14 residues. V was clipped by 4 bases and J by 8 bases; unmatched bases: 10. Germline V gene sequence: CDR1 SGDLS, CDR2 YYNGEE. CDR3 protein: CASSPSTGAGGYTF. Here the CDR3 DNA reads TGTGCCAGCAGCCCATCGACAGGGGCCGGGGGCTACACCTTC.

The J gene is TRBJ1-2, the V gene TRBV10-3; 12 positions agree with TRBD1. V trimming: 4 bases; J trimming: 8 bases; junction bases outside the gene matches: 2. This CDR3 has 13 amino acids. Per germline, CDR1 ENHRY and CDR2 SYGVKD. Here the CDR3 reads CAISGDRGQGYTF. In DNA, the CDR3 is TGTGCCATCAGTGGGGACAGGGGGCAAGGCTACACCTTC.

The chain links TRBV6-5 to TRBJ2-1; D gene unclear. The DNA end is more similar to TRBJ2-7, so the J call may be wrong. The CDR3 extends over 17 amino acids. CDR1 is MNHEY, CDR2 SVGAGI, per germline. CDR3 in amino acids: CASSSESSVQLYNEQYF. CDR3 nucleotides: TGTGCCAGCAGTTCAGAGAGCTCCGTACAACTCTACAATGAGCAGTACTTC.

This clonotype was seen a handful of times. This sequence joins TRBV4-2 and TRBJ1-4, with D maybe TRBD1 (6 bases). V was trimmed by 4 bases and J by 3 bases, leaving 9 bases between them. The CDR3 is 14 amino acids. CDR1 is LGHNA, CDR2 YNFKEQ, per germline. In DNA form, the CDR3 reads TGTGCCAGCAGCCCCGCAGGGGCTAATGAAAAACTGTTTTTT. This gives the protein CASSPAGANEKLFF.

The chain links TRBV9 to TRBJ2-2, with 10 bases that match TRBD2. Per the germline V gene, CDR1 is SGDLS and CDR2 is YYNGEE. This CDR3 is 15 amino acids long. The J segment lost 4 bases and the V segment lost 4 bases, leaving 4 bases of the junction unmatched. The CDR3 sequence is CASSPVAGGTGELFF. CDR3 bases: TGTGCCAGCAGCCCAGTAGCGGGAGGCACCGGGGAGCTGTTTTTT.

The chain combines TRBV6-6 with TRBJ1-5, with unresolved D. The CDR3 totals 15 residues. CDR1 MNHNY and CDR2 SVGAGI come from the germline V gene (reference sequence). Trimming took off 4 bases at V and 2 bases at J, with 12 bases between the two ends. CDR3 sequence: CASSSGRIGNQPQHF. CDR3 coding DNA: TGTGCCAGCAGTTCCGGACGGATTGGCAATCAGCCCCAGCATTTT.

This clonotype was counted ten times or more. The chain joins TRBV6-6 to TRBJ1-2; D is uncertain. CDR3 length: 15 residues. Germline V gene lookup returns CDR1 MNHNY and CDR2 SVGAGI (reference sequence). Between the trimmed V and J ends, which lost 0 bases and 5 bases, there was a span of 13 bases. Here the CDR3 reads CASSYSPRGLYGYTF. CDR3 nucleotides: TGTGCCAGCAGTTACTCGCCCCGGGGTCTTTATGGCTACACCTTC.

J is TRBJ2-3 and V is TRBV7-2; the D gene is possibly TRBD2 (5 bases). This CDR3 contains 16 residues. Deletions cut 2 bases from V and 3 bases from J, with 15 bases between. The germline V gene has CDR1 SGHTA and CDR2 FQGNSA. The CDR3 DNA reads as TGTGCCAGCAGCTTAAGGCAGCCCCGGGGAACAGATACGCAGTATTTT. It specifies CASSLRQPRGTDTQYF.

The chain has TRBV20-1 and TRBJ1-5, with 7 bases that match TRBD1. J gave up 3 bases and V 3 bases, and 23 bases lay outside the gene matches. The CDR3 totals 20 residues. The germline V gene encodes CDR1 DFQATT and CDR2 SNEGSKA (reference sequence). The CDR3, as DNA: TGCAGTGCTAGTCGAGTGGAACAGGGGCGGGGGCGACGGCCCAATCAGCCCCAGCATTTT. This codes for CSASRVEQGRGRRPNQPQHF.

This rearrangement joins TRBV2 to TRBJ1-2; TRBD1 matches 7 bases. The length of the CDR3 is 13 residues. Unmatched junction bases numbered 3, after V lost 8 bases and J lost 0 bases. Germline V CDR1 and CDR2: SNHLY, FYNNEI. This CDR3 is CASRGQSNYGYTF. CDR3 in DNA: TGTGCCAGCCGGGGACAGTCTAACTATGGCTACACCTTC.

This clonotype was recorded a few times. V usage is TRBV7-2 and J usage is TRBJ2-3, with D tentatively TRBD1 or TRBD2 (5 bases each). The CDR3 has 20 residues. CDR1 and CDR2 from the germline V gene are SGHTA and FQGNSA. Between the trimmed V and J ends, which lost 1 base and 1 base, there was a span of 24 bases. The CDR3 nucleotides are TGTGCCAGCAGCTTAGGGGGTCCGGGACGAAGGGTCTCCCGCACAGATACGCAGTATTTT. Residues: CASSLGGPGRRVSRTDTQYF.

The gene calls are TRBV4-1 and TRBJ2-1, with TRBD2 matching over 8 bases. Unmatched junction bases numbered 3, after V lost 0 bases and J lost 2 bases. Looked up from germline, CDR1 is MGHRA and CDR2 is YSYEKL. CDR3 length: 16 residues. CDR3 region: CASSQDPAGAYNEQFF. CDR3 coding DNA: TGCGCCAGCAGCCAAGATCCAGCGGGAGCCTACAATGAGCAGTTCTTC.

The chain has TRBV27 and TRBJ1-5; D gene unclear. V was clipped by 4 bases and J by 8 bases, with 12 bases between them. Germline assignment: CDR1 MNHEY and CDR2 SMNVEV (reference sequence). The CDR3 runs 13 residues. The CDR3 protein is CASSSTWGEPQHF. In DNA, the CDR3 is TGTGCCAGCAGTTCCACGTGGGGAGAGCCCCAGCATTTT.